This passage covers 4 T cell receptor beta chains from one sample sequenced in a study of early T cells in non-severe SARS-CoV-2 infection. One entry per CDR3 protein, called by TCRdb with MiXCR from the 5' RACE reads. The sample has about 11,000 distinct CDR3 sequences; around 5% are singletons. Sequencing input: whole blood. The receptors were sampled from an adult who was a healthcare worker with PCR-confirmed SARS-CoV-2 infection or an uninfected control (not recorded which).

The V gene is TRBV6-6, the J gene TRBJ1-3; the D is unclear. Trimming shortened V by 0 bases and J by 0 bases, and 0 bases separated the two germline ends. Germline CDR1 reads MNHNY; CDR2 reads SVGAGI (reference sequence). The CDR3 contains 13 residues. The CDR3 protein is CASSYSSGNTIYF. As DNA, the CDR3 is TGTGCCAGCAGTTACTCCTCTGGAAACACCATATATTTT.

This clonotype was seen many times. The CDR3 DNA sequence: TGTGCCAGCAGCCAGGTCCTCAGTGATACGCAGTATTTT. Encoded protein: CASSQVLSDTQYF. The chain uses TRBV14 and TRBJ2-3; D is uncertain. V lost 3 bases and J 6 bases, leaving 10 bases between the germline ends. There are 13 residues in the CDR3. Germline values: CDR1 SGHDN, CDR2 FVKESK.

This clonotype was seen ten or more times. The chain couples TRBV5-1 to TRBJ1-2, with 8 bases aligning to TRBD1. CDR1 and CDR2 from the germline V gene are SGHRS and YFSETQ. The trim removed 0 bases at V and 3 bases at J, leaving 4 bases unmatched. The CDR3 is 15 residues long. In nucleotides, the CDR3 is TGCGCCAGCAGCTTGGGCAGGGGGCTCGACTATGGCTACACCTTC. The encoded protein is CASSLGRGLDYGYTF.

This clonotype is deemed medium-sized. The chain joins TRBV21-1 to TRBJ1-2. TRBV21-1 is a pseudogene locus. The CDR3 runs 15 residues. CDR3 sequence reads: CASSTVSRANYGYTF. The CDR3 DNA reads TGTGCCAGCAGCACAGTCAGTCGAGCTAACTATGGCTACACCTTC.